One and the same sample provided the 12 T cell receptor beta chains below, sequenced in a study of cytomegalovirus exposure and HLA in healthy donors (dated by TCRdb to about 2017). Preparation of the library involved the immunoSEQ multiplex PCR assay. The multiplex PCR relied on a mix of 60 forward primers for TCR Vbeta segments and 13 reverse primers for TCR Jbeta segments. Drawn from immuneACCESS, this table holds only the in-frame rearrangements with V and J called that TCRdb kept. Clones are partly lost; checked studies trace under half to an unresolved V gene and leave the rest unexplained. Present in this sample are over 150,000 clones, 80% of which were seen just once. The ten top clones hold about 7% of the sample. The sequenced sample was PBMCs. These TCRs come from a man aged 30 to 45 in good health and CMV-seropositive.

This sequence joins TRBV4-2 and TRBJ2-7; 8 bases map to TRBD2. This CDR3 region has 16 residues. V lost 0 bases to trimming and J lost 4 bases; unmatched junction nucleotides: 8. Germline CDR1 reads LGHNA; CDR2 reads YNFKEQ. CDR3 bases: TGTGCCAGCAGCCAAGAATTTGCGACTAGCGTTTACGAGCAGTACTTC. Amino acids: CASSQEFATSVYEQYF.

The chain combines TRBV7-9 with TRBJ1-1, with D tentatively TRBD1 (6 bases). This CDR3 contains 12 residues. In germline, CDR1 is SEHNR, CDR2 FQNEAQ (reference sequence). V shed 5 bases and J shed 7 bases, with 11 bases lying between them. The CDR3 protein is CASSVQGFEAFF. In DNA, the CDR3 is TGTGCCAGCAGCGTACAGGGTTTTGAAGCTTTCTTT. The variable domain in full, with the rest retrieved from reference TRBV7-9 and TRBJ1-1, is DTGVSQNPRHKITKRGQNVTFRCDPISEHNRLYWYRQTLGQGPEFLTYFQNEAQLEKSRLLSDRFSAERPKGSFSTLEIQRTEQGDSAMYLCASSVQGFEAFFGQGTRLTVV.

J is TRBJ2-2 and V is TRBV18; the match to TRBD2 covers 7 bases. The CDR3 is 16 residues long. The trim removed 0 bases at V and 2 bases at J, leaving 3 bases unmatched. Germline CDR1 is KGHSH and CDR2 is LQKENI. CDR3 in amino acids: CASSPPGLRNTGELFF. In nucleotides, the CDR3 is TGTGCCAGCTCACCACCGGGACTAAGAAACACCGGGGAGCTGTTTTTT.

This clone was found once. This chain links TRBV7-9 with TRBJ1-1; D might be TRBD1 (6 bases). The CDR3 length is 13 residues. The germline V gene encodes CDR1 SEHNR and CDR2 FQNEAQ (reference sequence). V dropped 5 bases and J dropped 7 bases, with 14 bases sitting between them. The CDR3 spells CASSVIQGSEAFF. CDR3 bases: TGTGCCAGCAGCGTGATACAGGGAAGTGAAGCTTTCTTT.

DNA for the CDR3: TGTGCCAGCAGCGACAGATTAGGTTCACCCCTCCACTTT. Translated, it gives CASSDRLGSPLHF. The chain combines TRBV21-1 with TRBJ1-6; the table gives TRBD1 as D, unverified against the DNA. TRBV21-1 constitutes a pseudogene. The CDR3 is 13 amino acids.

The V and J genes are TRBV5-1 and TRBJ2-3; D is undetermined. Per germline, CDR1 SGHRS and CDR2 YFSETQ. CDR3 length: 14 amino acids. V was pared by 0 bases and J by 3 bases, with 8 bases between. The CDR3 nucleotides read TGCGCCAGCAGCTTGGTGGTCGGGACAGATACGCAGTATTTT. Translating gives CASSLVVGTDTQYF.

V usage is TRBV10-3 and J usage is TRBJ2-3; TRBD2 agrees at 10 bases. The V segment lost 5 bases and the J segment 4 bases; nucleotides outside the gene matches: 9. Germline CDR1 ENHRY, CDR2 SYGVKD. The length of the CDR3 is 16 residues. CDR3 sequence reads: CAISSGRGGYADTQYF. DNA for the CDR3: TGTGCCATCAGTAGCGGGAGGGGAGGTTACGCAGATACGCAGTATTTT.

This chain joins TRBV14 and TRBJ2-7, with D perhaps matching TRBD1 (6 bases). This CDR3 comprises 13 residues. CDR1 and CDR2 (germline): SGHDN, FVKESK. V was clipped by 2 bases and J by 6 bases, with 11 bases between them. The CDR3 DNA reads TGTGCCAGCAGCCAATTAACAGGGAGCGAGCAGTACTTC. Translated: CASSQLTGSEQYF.

The genes are TRBV5-6 and TRBJ2-7; TRBD2 agrees at 12 bases. This CDR3 has 16 residues. V was pared by 0 bases and J by 2 bases, with 3 bases of the junction left unmatched. Looked up from germline, CDR1 is SGHDT and CDR2 is YYEEEE. CDR3 protein: CASSLGLAGVTYEQYF. CDR3 DNA sequence: TGTGCCAGCAGCTTGGGACTAGCGGGGGTTACCTACGAGCAGTACTTC.

This clone was recorded only once. J is TRBJ2-7 and V is TRBV7-8; 7 bases agree with TRBD2. The V gene's germline CDR1 is SGHVS and CDR2 FQNEAQ. CDR3 length equals 14 residues. V dropped 4 bases and J dropped 7; count of bases not matched to a gene: 10. The CDR3 DNA sequence: TGTGCCAGCAGCTCCCGTGGGGGGGGTCAAGAGCAGTACTTC. Translating gives CASSSRGGGQEQYF.

This chain connects TRBV23-1 to TRBJ1-2; TRBD1 might be the D (6 bases). TRBV23-1 is annotated as an ORF whose role is uncertain. Trimming cost V 6 bases and J 2 bases, with 25 bases left between them. The CDR3 loop spans 18 amino acids. This CDR3 is CASRRPREPDRLNYGYTF. The CDR3 nucleotides are TGCGCCAGCAGGCGCCCGCGAGAGCCGGACAGACTAAACTATGGCTACACCTTC.

V gene TRBV12-5 combines with J gene TRBJ1-2; D is undetermined. The CDR3 loop spans 16 amino acids. V gave up 0 bases and J gave up 4 bases, with 15 bases separating them. Germline V gene lookup returns CDR1 LGHNT and CDR2 FRNRAP. In DNA form, the CDR3 reads TGTGCTAGTGGTTTGGTTATCGGAACAGAGTCCTATGGCTACACCTTC. Protein product: CASGLVIGTESYGYTF.